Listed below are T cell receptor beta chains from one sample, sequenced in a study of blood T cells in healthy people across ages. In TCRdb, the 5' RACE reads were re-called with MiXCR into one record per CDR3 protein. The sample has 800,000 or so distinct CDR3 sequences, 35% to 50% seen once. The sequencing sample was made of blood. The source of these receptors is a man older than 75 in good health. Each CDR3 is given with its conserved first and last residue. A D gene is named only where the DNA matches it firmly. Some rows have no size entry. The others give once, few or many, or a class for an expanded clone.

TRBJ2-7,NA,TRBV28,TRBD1,CASSRTDREWDEQYF,TGTGCCAGCAGTAGAACGGACAGGGAATGGGACGAGCAGTACTTC
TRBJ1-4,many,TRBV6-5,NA,CASSRGQPLTNEKLFF,TGTGCCAGCAGCCGCGGACAGCCTTTAACTAATGAAAAACTGTTTTTT
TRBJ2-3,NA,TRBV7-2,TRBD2,CASSFFSGGRADTQYF,TGTGCCAGCAGTTTCTTTAGCGGGGGGCGAGCAGATACGCAGTATTTT
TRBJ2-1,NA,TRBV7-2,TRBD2,CASSLGLAGGSDEQFF,TGTGCCAGCAGCTTAGGACTAGCGGGAGGCAGCGATGAGCAGTTCTTC
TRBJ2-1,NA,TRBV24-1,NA,CATSDPGYSPNEQFF,TGTGCCACCAGTGACCCCGGATACAGCCCGAATGAGCAGTTCTTC
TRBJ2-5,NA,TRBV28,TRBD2,CASSYSRLAGILKETQYF,TGTGCCAGCAGTTACTCTCGACTAGCGGGAATATTAAAAGAGACCCAGTACTTC
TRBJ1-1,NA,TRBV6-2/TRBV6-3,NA,CASTPLGTSTEAFF,TGTGCCAGCACCCCCCTCGGGACGAGCACTGAAGCTTTCTTT
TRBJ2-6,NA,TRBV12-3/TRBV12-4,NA,CASSLFSSGAGANVLTF,TGTGCCAGCAGTTTATTCTCATCAGGGGCTGGGGCCAACGTCCTGACTTTC
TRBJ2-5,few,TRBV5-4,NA,CASSLMGEQETQYF,TGTGCCAGCAGCTTAATGGGGGAACAAGAGACCCAGTACTTC
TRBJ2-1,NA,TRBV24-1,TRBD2,CATSDPGLAVNNEQFF,TGTGCCACCAGTGACCCCGGACTAGCGGTTAACAATGAGCAGTTCTTC
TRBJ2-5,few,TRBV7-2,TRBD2,CASSLGGTSDEQYF,TGCGCCAGCAGCTTAGGCGGGACTAGCGATGAGCAGTACTTC
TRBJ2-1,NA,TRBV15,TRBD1,CATSSPGQGFHEQFF,TGTGCCACCAGCAGCCCGGGACAGGGGTTCCATGAGCAGTTCTTC
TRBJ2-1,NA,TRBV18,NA,CASSPLAMSSYNEQFF,TGTGCCAGCTCACCACTCGCCATGAGCTCCTACAATGAGCAGTTCTTC
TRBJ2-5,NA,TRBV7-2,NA,CASSNSGPQETQYF,TGTGCCAGCAGCAATAGCGGCCCCCAAGAGACCCAGTACTTC
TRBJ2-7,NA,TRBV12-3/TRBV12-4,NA,CASSLGLGRKFEEQYF,TGTGCCAGCAGTTTGGGCTTGGGACGTAAGTTTGAGGAGCAGTACTTC
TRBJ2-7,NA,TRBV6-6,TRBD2,CASSYTSEYEQYF,TGTGCCAGCAGTTACACTAGCGAGTACGAGCAGTACTTC
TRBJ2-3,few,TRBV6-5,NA,CASRDGGPHTDTQYF,TGTGCCAGCAGGGACGGGGGACCACACACAGATACGCAGTATTTT